This T cell receptor beta chain is drawn from a study of Ad26.COV2.S vaccination and SARS-CoV-2 variants. Across the study: Sample donor was a member of the COV1001 Ad26.COV2.S trial arm. Participants got Ad26.COV2.S intramuscularly, once or twice 56 days apart. Findings and limits, study-wide: Researchers reported similar non-spike TCR breadth in vaccine and placebo recipients. Ad26.COV2.S recipients had broader spike-specific TCRs (P = 0.0014).

The V gene's germline CDR1 is LNHDA and CDR2 SQIVND (reference sequence). The CDR3 length is 14 residues. The trim removed 3 bases at V and 4 bases at J, leaving 3 bases unmatched. Notes on this clone: Its antigen is undetermined.

The assay was immunoSEQ multiplex PCR, and TCRdb's table has in-frame clones only and misses some. The sample shows about 420,000 clones, roughly 90% of them seen only once. Treatment denoted: some 20 received Ad26.COV2.S at low or high dose, single or two shots; about five received placebo; per-sample allocation not given. Sample collection was performed on day 63 after the first vaccine or placebo injection. This sample comprised peripheral blood, obtained in a trial of Ad26.COV2.S vaccine versus placebo. The chain links TRBV19 to TRBJ1-5; 7 bases are shared with TRBD1. The clonotype originates from a person between 18 and 59 years old who received the Ad26.COV2.S COVID-19 vaccine or a placebo. The CDR3 reads CASSMTGTNQPQHF. CDR3 in DNA: TGTGCCAGTAGTATGACAGGGACAAATCAGCCCCAGCATTTT.